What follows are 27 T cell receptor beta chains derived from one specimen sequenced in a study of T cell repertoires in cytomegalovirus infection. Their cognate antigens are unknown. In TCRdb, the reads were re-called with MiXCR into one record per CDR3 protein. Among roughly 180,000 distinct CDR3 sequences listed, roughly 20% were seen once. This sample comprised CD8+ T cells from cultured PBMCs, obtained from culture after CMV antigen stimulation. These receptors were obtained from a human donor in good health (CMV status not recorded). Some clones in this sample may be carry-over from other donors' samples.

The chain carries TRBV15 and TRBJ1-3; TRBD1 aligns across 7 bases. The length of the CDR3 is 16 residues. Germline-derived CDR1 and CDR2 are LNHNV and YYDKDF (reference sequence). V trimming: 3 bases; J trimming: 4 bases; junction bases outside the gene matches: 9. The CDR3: CATSSEGAGVGNTIYF. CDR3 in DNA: TGTGCCACCAGCAGCGAGGGGGCAGGAGTCGGAAACACCATATATTTT.

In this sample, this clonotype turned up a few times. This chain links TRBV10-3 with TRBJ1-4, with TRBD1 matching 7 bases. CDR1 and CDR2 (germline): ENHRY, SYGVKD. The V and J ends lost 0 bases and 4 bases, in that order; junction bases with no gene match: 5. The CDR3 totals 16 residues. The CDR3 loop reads CAISESGDRINEKLFF. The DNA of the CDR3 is TGTGCCATCAGTGAGTCCGGGGACAGAATTAATGAAAAACTGTTTTTT.

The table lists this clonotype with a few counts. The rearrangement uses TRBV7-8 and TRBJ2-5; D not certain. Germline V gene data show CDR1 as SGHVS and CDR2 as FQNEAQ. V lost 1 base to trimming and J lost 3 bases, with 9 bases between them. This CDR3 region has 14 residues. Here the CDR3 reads CASSLVKFEETQYF. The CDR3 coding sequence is TGTGCCAGCAGCTTAGTGAAGTTTGAAGAGACCCAGTACTTC.

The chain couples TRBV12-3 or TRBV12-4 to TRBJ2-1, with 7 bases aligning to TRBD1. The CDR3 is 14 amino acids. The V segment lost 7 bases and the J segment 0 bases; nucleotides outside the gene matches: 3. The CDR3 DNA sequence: TGTGCCAGCACCAACAGGGGCTCCTACAATGAGCAGTTCTTC. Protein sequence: CASTNRGSYNEQFF.

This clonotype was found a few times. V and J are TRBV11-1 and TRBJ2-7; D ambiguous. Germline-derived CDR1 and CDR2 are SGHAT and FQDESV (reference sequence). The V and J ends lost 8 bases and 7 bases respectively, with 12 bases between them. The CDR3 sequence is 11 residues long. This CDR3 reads CASERSSEQYF. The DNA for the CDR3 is TGTGCCAGCGAACGGTCGTCAGAGCAGTACTTC.

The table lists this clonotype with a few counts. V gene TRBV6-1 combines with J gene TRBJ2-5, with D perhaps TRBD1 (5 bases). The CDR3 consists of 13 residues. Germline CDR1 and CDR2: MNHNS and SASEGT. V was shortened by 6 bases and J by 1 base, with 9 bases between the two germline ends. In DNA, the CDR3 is TGTGCCAGCAGGACAGCTGGCCAAGAGACCCAGTACTTC. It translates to CASRTAGQETQYF.

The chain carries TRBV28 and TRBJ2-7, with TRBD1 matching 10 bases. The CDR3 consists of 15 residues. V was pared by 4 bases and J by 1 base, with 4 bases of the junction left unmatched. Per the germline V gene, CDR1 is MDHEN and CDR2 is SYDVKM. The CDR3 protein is CASSSWDRGSYEQYF. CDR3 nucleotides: TGTGCCAGCAGTTCATGGGACAGGGGTTCCTACGAGCAGTACTTC.

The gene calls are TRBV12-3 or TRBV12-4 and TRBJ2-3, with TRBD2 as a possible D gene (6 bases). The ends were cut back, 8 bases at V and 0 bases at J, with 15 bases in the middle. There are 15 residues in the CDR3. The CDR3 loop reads CASLRSGASTDTQYF. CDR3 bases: TGTGCCAGCTTACGTAGCGGAGCTAGCACAGATACGCAGTATTTT.

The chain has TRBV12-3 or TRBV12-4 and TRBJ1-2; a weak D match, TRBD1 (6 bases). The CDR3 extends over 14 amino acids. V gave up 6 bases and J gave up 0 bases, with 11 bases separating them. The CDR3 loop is CASSTGHPNYGYTF. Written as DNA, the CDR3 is TGTGCCAGCAGCACGGGACACCCTAACTATGGCTACACCTTC.

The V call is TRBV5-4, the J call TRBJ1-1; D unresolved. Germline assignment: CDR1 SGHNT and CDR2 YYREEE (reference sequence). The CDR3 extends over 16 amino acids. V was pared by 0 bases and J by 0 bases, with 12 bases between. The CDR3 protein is CASSLAGNILNTEAFF. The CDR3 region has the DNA TGTGCCAGCAGCTTGGCGGGAAACATCCTGAACACTGAAGCTTTCTTT.

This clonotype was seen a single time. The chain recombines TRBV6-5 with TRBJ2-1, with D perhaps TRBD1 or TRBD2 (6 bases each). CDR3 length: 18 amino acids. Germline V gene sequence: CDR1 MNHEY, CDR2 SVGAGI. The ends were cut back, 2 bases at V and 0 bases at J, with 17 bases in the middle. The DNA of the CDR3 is TGTGCCAGCAGTTACGGGCCGGACGGGGGCAGCTCCTACAATGAGCAGTTCTTC. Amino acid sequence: CASSYGPDGGSSYNEQFF.

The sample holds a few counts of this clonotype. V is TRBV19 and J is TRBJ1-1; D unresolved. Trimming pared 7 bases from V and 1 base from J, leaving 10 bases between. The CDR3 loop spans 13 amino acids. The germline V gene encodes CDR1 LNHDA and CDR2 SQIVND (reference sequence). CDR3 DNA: TGTGCCAGTACCTGGACTGAGAACACTGAAGCTTTCTTT. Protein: CASTWTENTEAFF.

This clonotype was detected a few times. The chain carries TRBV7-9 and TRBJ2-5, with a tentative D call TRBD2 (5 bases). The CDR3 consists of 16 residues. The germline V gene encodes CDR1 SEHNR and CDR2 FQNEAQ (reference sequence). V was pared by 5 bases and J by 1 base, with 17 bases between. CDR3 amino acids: CASSPIPDGGQETQYF. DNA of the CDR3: TGTGCCAGCAGCCCGATACCGGACGGAGGCCAAGAGACCCAGTACTTC.

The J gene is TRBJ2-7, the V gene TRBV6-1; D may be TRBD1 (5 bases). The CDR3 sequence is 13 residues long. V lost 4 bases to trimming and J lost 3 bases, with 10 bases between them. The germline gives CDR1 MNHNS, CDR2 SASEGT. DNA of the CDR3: TGTGCCAGCAGTGGGGGCAGCCACTACGAGCAGTACTTC. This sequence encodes CASSGGSHYEQYF.

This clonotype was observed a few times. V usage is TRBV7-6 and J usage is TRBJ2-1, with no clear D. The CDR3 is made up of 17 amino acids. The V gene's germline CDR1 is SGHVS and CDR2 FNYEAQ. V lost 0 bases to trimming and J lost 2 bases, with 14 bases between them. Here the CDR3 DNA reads TGTGCCAGCAGCTTAGCGCCGTCAGGCGGCACCTACAATGAGCAGTTCTTC. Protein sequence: CASSLAPSGGTYNEQFF.

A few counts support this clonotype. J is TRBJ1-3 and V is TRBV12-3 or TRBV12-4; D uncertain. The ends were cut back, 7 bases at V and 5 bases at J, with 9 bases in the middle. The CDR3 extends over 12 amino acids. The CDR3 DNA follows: TGTGCCAGCATGGCGGAGCGAAACACCATATATTTT. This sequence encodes CASMAERNTIYF.

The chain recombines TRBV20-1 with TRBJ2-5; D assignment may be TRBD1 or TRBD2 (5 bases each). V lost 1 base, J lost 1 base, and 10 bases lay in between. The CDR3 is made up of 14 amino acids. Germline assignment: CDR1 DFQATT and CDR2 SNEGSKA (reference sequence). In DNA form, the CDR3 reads TGCAGTGCTAGAGGGGGGTCCCTCCAAGAGACCCAGTACTTC. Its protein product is CSARGGSLQETQYF.

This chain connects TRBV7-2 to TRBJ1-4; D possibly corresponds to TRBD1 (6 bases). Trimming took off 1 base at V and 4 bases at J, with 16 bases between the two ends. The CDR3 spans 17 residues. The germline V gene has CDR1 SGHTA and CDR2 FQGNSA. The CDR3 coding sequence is TGTGCCAGCAGCTTAGTAGGGCCGGACAGATATAATGAAAAACTGTTTTTT. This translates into CASSLVGPDRYNEKLFF.

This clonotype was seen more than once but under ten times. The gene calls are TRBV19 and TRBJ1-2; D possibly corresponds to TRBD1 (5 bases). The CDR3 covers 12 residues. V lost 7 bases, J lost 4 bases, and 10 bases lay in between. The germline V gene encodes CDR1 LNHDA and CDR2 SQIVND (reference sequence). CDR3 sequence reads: CASTPQGYGYTF. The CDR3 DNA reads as TGTGCCAGTACGCCGCAGGGCTATGGCTACACCTTC.

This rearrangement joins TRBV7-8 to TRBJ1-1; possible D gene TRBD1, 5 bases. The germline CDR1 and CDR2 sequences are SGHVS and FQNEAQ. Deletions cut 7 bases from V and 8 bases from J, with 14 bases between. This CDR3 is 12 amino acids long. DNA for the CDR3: TGTGCCAGCACCCGGGACGGGTCCGAAGCTTTCTTT. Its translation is CASTRDGSEAFF.

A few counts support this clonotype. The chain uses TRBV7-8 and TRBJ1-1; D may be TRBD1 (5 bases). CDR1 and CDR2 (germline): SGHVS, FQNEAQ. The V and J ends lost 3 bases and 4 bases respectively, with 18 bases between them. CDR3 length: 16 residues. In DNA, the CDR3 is TGTGCCAGCAGCTTCCCCGAGGGGAGGACGGGCACTGAAGCTTTCTTT. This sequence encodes CASSFPEGRTGTEAFF.

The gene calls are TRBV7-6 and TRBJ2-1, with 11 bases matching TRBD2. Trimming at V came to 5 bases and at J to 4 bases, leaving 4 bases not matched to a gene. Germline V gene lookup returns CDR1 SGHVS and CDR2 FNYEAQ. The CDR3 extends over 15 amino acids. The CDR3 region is CASSLLAGDYNEQFF. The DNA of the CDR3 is TGTGCCAGCAGCCTACTAGCGGGGGATTACAATGAGCAGTTCTTC.

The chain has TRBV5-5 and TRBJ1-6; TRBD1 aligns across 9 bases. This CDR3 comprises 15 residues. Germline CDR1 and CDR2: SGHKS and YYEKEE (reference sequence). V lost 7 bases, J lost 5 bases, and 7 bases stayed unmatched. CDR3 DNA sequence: TGTGCCAGCGGATACACAGGGGGCAATAATTCACCCCTCCACTTT. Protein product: CASGYTGGNNSPLHF. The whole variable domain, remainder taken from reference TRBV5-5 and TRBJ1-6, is DAGVTQSPTHLIKTRGQQVTLRCSPISGHKSVSWYQQVLGQGPQFIFQYYEKEERGRGNFPDRFSARQFPNYSSELNVNALLLGDSALYLCASGYTGGNNSPLHFGNGTRLTVT.

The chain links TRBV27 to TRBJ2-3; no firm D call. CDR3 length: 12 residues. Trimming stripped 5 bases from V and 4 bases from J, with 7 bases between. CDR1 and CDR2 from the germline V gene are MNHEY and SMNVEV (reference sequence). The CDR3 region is CASSPQADTQYF. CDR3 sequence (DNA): TGTGCCAGCAGTCCGCAAGCAGATACGCAGTATTTT.

The CDR3 coding sequence is TGCGCCAGCAGCCCCATGGGACAGGGGAACGTCCTGACTTTC. Translation: CASSPMGQGNVLTF. V and J are TRBV4-3 and TRBJ2-6, with TRBD1 matching 10 bases. The ends lost 4 bases at V and 10 bases at J; junction bases unmatched: 4. This CDR3 has 14 residues. Germline values: CDR1 LGHNA, CDR2 YSLEER.

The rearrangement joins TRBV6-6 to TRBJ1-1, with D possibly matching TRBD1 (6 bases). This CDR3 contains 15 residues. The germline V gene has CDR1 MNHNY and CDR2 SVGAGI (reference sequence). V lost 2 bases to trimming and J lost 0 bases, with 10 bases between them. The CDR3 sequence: CASSYGGRLNTEAFF. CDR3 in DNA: TGTGCCAGCAGTTACGGGGGCAGACTGAACACTGAAGCTTTCTTT.

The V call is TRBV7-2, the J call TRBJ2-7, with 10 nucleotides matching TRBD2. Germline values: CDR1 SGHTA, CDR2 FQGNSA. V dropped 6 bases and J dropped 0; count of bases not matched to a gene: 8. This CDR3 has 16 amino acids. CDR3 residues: CASSQLAGGFSYEQYF. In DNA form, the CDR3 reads TGTGCCAGCAGTCAATTAGCGGGGGGATTCTCCTACGAGCAGTACTTC.